Each of the 15 T cell receptor beta chains below was sequenced from the same sample in a study of metastatic and nonmetastatic thyroid tumors. All patients were treatment-naive before thyroid surgery. TCRdb reanalyzed the PCR reads via MiXCR. The table records 45,000 or so clones, about 16% of them present only once. The sample taken for sequencing was blood. These receptors were collected from a female donor with papillary thyroid cancer or a benign thyroid nodule (not recorded which). Some clones in this sample may be carry-over from other donors' samples.

This clone was found many times. The genes are TRBV5-1 and TRBJ2-7; 15 bases agree with TRBD2. The CDR3 has 16 amino acids. V was clipped by 0 bases and J by 9 bases; unmatched bases: 7. Germline CDR1 and CDR2: SGHRS and YFSETQ. CDR3 amino acids: CASSLGTSGRAVGQYF. The CDR3 nucleotides are TGCGCCAGCAGCTTGGGGACTAGCGGGAGGGCAGTTGGGCAGTACTTC.

The count of this clone is one. V and J are TRBV11-2 and TRBJ2-1; 8 bases fit TRBD2. This CDR3 has 15 amino acids. V lost 7 bases to trimming and J lost 8 bases; unmatched junction nucleotides: 13. Germline values: CDR1 SGHAT, CDR2 FQNNGV. The CDR3 sequence is CASTSSGSLIYEQFF. Here the CDR3 DNA reads TGTGCCAGCACCTCCAGCGGGAGCCTAATCTATGAGCAGTTCTTC.

This clone was observed at least ten times. The V call is TRBV20-1, the J call TRBJ2-7; D is possibly TRBD1 (5 bases). Per the germline V gene, CDR1 is DFQATT and CDR2 is SNEGSKA (reference sequence). CDR3 length equals 12 residues. The CDR3 here is CSHWGGSYEQYF. The CDR3 DNA reads as TGCAGCCACTGGGGCGGTTCCTACGAGCAGTACTTC.

In this sample, this clone turned up a few times. V is TRBV12-3 or TRBV12-4 and J is TRBJ1-5; D gene uncertain. The CDR3 has 14 amino acids. Between the trimmed V and J ends, which lost 6 bases and 7 bases, there was a span of 16 bases. The CDR3 DNA reads as TGTGCCAGCAGCCGAGTAGAAACTGGACAGCCCCAGCATTTT. Protein: CASSRVETGQPQHF.

CDR3 sequence: CASSPGGGFGELFF. CDR3 DNA: TGTGCCAGCAGCCCAGGGGGAGGTTTCGGGGAGCTGTTTTTT. J is TRBJ2-2 and V is TRBV28; weak D call: TRBD1 (7 bases). This CDR3 spans 14 amino acids. With 6 bases removed from V and 7 bases from J, the gap between germline ends came to 15 bases. Germline lookup yields CDR1 MDHEN and CDR2 SYDVKM.

This chain joins TRBV19 and TRBJ2-7, with 7 positions matching TRBD2. In germline, CDR1 is LNHDA, CDR2 SQIVND (reference sequence). The length of the CDR3 is 15 residues. With 3 bases clipped from V and 0 bases from J, the junction kept 5 bases outside the gene matches. The DNA for the CDR3 is TGTGCCAGTAGTATCGGGCTAGCGGTCTCCTACGAGCAGTACTTC. Its protein product is CASSIGLAVSYEQYF.

The chain combines TRBV30 with TRBJ2-7, with 7 nucleotides matching TRBD1. In germline, CDR1 is GTSNPN, CDR2 SVGIG (reference sequence). The ends lost 0 bases at V and 0 bases at J; junction bases unmatched: 5. The CDR3 length is 15 residues. This CDR3 is CAWSVQGVSSYEQYF. The CDR3, as DNA: TGTGCCTGGAGTGTCCAGGGGGTTAGCTCCTACGAGCAGTACTTC.

There are many counts of this clone. V gene TRBV4-1 combines with J gene TRBJ2-2; D not resolved. The CDR3 extends over 13 amino acids. The germline gives CDR1 MGHRA, CDR2 YSYEKL. The ends were cut back, 2 bases at V and 5 bases at J, with 6 bases in the middle. The CDR3 nucleotides read TGCGCCAGCAGCCAAAGTCCGACCGGGGAGCTGTTTTTT. Its protein is CASSQSPTGELFF.

This chain uses TRBV28 with TRBJ2-5, with D perhaps matching TRBD2 (5 bases). Germline assignment: CDR1 MDHEN and CDR2 SYDVKM. Trimming pared 6 bases from V and 4 bases from J, leaving 18 bases between. CDR3 length: 15 amino acids. CDR3 sequence reads: CASSPFRREGETQYF. CDR3 in DNA: TGTGCCAGCAGCCCCTTCCGACGTGAGGGAGAGACCCAGTACTTC.

J is TRBJ2-2 and V is TRBV20-1; D gene ambiguous. V gave up 0 bases and J gave up 3 bases, with 11 bases separating them. From germline, CDR1 is DFQATT and CDR2 SNEGSKA (reference sequence). The CDR3 spans 15 residues. The CDR3 loop reads CSARDFTVDTGELFF. The CDR3, as DNA: TGCAGTGCTAGAGATTTTACAGTGGACACCGGGGAGCTGTTTTTT.

Remarks on this clone: This is likely a read error, given that the CDR3 carries no conserved phenylalanine or tryptophan at its end. The J gene is TRBJ1-5, the V gene TRBV6-1; tentatively, D is TRBD1 (5 bases). The CDR3 is 13 amino acids. V lost 6 bases, J lost 8 bases, and 14 bases lay in between. Germline V gives CDR1 MNHNS, CDR2 SASEGT. For the CDR3, the DNA is TGTGCCAGCAGGGCCCAGGGCTATAAGCCCCAGCATTCT. Protein sequence: CASRAQGYKPQHS.

V usage is TRBV20-1 and J usage is TRBJ2-2; no firm D call. Trimming shortened V by 3 bases and J by 1 base, and 12 bases separated the two germline ends. The CDR3 covers 15 residues. Per the germline V gene, CDR1 is DFQATT and CDR2 is SNEGSKA (reference sequence). In nucleotides, the CDR3 is TGCAGTGCTAGGACCCGCCGGTTGAACACCGGGGAGCTGTTTTTT. Its translation: CSARTRRLNTGELFF.

In this sample, this clone is medium-sized. This chain uses TRBV6-1 with TRBJ1-2; the match to TRBD1 covers 10 bases. The V gene's germline CDR1 is MNHNS and CDR2 SASEGT. The CDR3 spans 14 residues. The ends lost 3 bases at V and 5 bases at J; junction bases unmatched: 3. CDR3 bases: TGTGCCAGCAGTGAGTGGACAGGGGGATATGGCTACACCTTC. Amino acids: CASSEWTGGYGYTF.

Ten or more counts support this clone. J is TRBJ1-3 and V is TRBV20-1; D is possibly TRBD1 (5 bases). Trimming took off 3 bases at V and 7 bases at J, with 16 bases between the two ends. Per the germline V gene, CDR1 is DFQATT and CDR2 is SNEGSKA (reference sequence). The CDR3 has 14 amino acids. CDR3 residues: CSARPGGWQNTIYF. The DNA for the CDR3 is TGCAGTGCTAGGCCGGGGGGGTGGCAGAACACCATATATTTT.

The rearrangement uses TRBV6-1 and TRBJ2-2; D is tentatively TRBD1 or TRBD2 (6 bases each). Trimming removed 3 bases at V and 6 bases at J, with 17 bases between. Per germline, CDR1 MNHNS and CDR2 SASEGT. The CDR3 runs to 16 residues. CDR3 nucleotide sequence: TGTGCCAGCAGTGAGGGAGGCGGAGGGGGTCCCGGGGAGCTGTTTTTT. This sequence encodes CASSEGGGGGPGELFF.